The 8 T cell receptor beta chains given below trace back to one sample, sequenced in a study of naive and memory T cell subsets. The treatment denotes: skin biopsy from PPD injection site in Mantoux-positive individual. Input was roughly 1 to 1,100 ng of DNase-treated total RNA without cell sorting. Blood and skin TCR RNA was reverse transcribed with alpha and beta constant primers. MiXCR, applied by TCRdb to the UMI-ligation and nested PCR reads, yields one record per CDR3 protein. The table lists over 15,000 distinct CDR3 sequences, roughly 9% of them singletons. Specimen: skin, collected from a tuberculin skin test site. Receptors originate from an adult in good health.

This clonotype is labeled as medium-sized. The chain employs TRBV6-5 and TRBJ2-7, with TRBD1 matching 8 bases. The V gene's germline CDR1 is MNHEY and CDR2 SVGAGI. The CDR3 covers 16 residues. J was trimmed by 1 base and V by 5 bases; bases with no gene match: 10. The CDR3 sequence is CASSNPGGANSYEQYF. The CDR3, as DNA: TGTGCCAGCAGTAATCCAGGGGGCGCGAATTCCTACGAGCAGTACTTC.

This clonotype is labeled medium-sized. The gene calls are TRBV7-2 and TRBJ2-1, with 9 bases matching TRBD2. This CDR3 has 14 amino acids. Looked up from germline, CDR1 is SGHTA and CDR2 is FQGNSA. Losses at the gene ends were 3 bases for V and 6 bases for J; bases not matched to a gene: 3. CDR3 amino acids: CASSFVAGVNEQFF. CDR3 sequence (DNA): TGTGCCAGCAGCTTTGTAGCGGGAGTCAATGAGCAGTTCTTC.

This clonotype came up many times. The genes are TRBV7-6 and TRBJ2-2; TRBD2 is a possible D gene (6 bases). Germline assignment: CDR1 SGHVS and CDR2 FNYEAQ. CDR3 length: 14 residues. V was clipped by 8 bases and J by 1 base, with 11 bases between them. The CDR3 loop is CASSGTGNTGELFF. DNA for the CDR3: TGTGCCAGCTCCGGGACTGGGAACACCGGGGAGCTGTTTTTT.

In its sample, this clonotype was seen many times. This sequence joins TRBV28 and TRBJ1-1, with D tentatively TRBD1 (5 bases). The CDR3 has 14 amino acids. V was cut by 6 bases and J by 4 bases, with 15 bases left in between. Germline loops: CDR1 MDHEN, CDR2 SYDVKM. The CDR3 protein is CASRRAQGVTEAFF. CDR3 bases: TGTGCCAGCAGACGGGCCCAAGGGGTCACTGAAGCTTTCTTT.

The chain's CDR3 is CSAKRGFSGLAGESYEQYF. As DNA, the CDR3 is TGCAGTGCTAAAAGGGGATTCTCGGGACTAGCGGGGGAATCCTACGAGCAGTACTTC. V is TRBV20-1 and J is TRBJ2-7; 14 bases map to TRBD2. V shed 4 bases and J 1 base; nucleotides not matched to a gene: 15. Looked up from germline, CDR1 is DFQATT and CDR2 is SNEGSKA (reference sequence). This CDR3 has 19 amino acids.

This clonotype has only a few counts. The rearrangement joins TRBV7-8 to TRBJ1-2, with a possible D match to TRBD1 (5 bases). V was shortened by 5 bases and J by 2 bases, with 9 bases between the two germline ends. Germline values: CDR1 SGHVS, CDR2 FQNEAQ. This CDR3 comprises 13 residues. The CDR3 DNA follows: TGTGCCAGCAGCAACGACAGAAACTATGGCTACACCTTC. Its protein is CASSNDRNYGYTF.

The chain links TRBV9 to TRBJ2-3, with 8 positions matching TRBD1. J gave up 1 base and V 3 bases, and 1 base lay outside the gene matches. The CDR3 loop spans 14 amino acids. The germline V gene encodes CDR1 SGDLS and CDR2 YYNGEE. The CDR3 coding sequence is TGTGCCAGCAGCGAGACAGGGGGCACAGATACGCAGTATTTT. Protein product: CASSETGGTDTQYF. Combining the CDR3 with reference TRBV9 and TRBJ2-3 gives the whole variable domain DSGVTQTPKHLITATGQRVTLRCSPRSGDLSVYWYQQSLDQGLQFLIQYYNGEERAKGNILERFSAQQFPDLHSELNLSSLELGDSALYFCASSETGGTDTQYFGPGTRLTVL.

This clonotype was picked up many times. This chain uses TRBV12-3 or TRBV12-4 with TRBJ1-5; 11 nucleotides align to TRBD1. The CDR3 sequence is 16 residues long. J lost 7 bases, V lost 5 bases, and 10 bases had no gene match. The CDR3 here is CASSRTGGAGKQPQHF. In DNA form, the CDR3 reads TGTGCCAGCAGTCGGACAGGGGGCGCGGGGAAGCAGCCCCAGCATTTT.